This T cell receptor beta chain is drawn from a study of blood T cell repertoires in COVID-19. Looking at the study overall: The United States, Italy and Spain provided the acute and convalescent COVID-19 samples. In each case, the material was cDNA or gDNA derived from T cells, B-cell-depleted T cells, or PBMCs.

Participants came from fewer than 25 US areas, aged about 18 to 95 years. Sequenced by immunoSEQ multiplex PCR; TCRdb stores in-frame clones only, minus some. The table has 400,000 or so clones, around 91% seen once. Looked up from germline, CDR1 is MNHEY and CDR2 is SVGAGI. This CDR3 comprises 11 residues. Trimming cost V 5 bases and J 8 bases, with 7 bases left between them. This TCR derives from a man aged 18-30 years who had recovered from COVID-19. The chain combines TRBV6-5 with TRBJ2-1; no clear D gene. The sequenced sample was PBMCs or T cells enriched from blood (not recorded which). CDR3 sequence: CASSREDEQFF. CDR3 sequence (DNA): TGTGCCAGCAGTCGAGAGGATGAGCAGTTCTTC.